This entry is about one T cell receptor beta chain. Its antigen is not yet known. No base-level quality is on record; no much larger clone is a single base apart. The cohort comprised some 700 healthy bone marrow donors. All cohort members were sampled while nominally healthy, although unrecorded immune exposures were likely present. The donor was CMV seropositive and belonged to the group of 250 to 300 seropositive cohort members. A peripheral blood sample was collected from each donor, and TCR beta sequencing was performed on peripheral blood mononuclear cells. Genomic DNA was extracted from the blood cell samples with the Qiagen DNeasy Blood Extraction Kit. The CDR3 holds 13 amino acids from the cysteine to the phenylalanine. The sequence is cut down to CDR3 DNA, 39 bases in frame from base 1. A distance of 10 bases separates the germline ends of V and J, which lose 4 bases and 6 bases respectively. Looking up the germline V gene yields CDR1 LGHNA and CDR2 YSLEER.

The library was made by the immunoSEQ multiplex PCR assay. For the multiplex PCR, a mixture combining 60 forward primers for TCR Vbeta segments and 13 reverse primers for TCR Jbeta segments was used. The CDR3 region of rearranged TCR beta genes was amplified from genomic DNA with a multiplex PCR assay. On the Illumina HiSeq System, the amplified TCR beta libraries were sequenced as 87-base-pair reads. The authors' pipeline ran thus. A later analysis counted 65 million to 90 million unique TCR beta chains across the 550 to 750 repertoires, and around 12 million of these chains were shared by at least two donors. Raw reads were error-corrected and collapsed into unique sequences with a nearest-neighbor algorithm that merged closely related sequences to remove PCR and sequencing errors. To assign V, D and J gene segments, CDR3 sequences were aligned to IMGT reference sequences. For a sequence to be retained, a match of at least six nucleotides to both a V gene segment and a J gene segment was required. Rearrangements were called productive when the CDR3 lacked stop codons and stayed in frame with V and J; all others were non-productive. Following IMGT convention, CDR3 was defined as the stretch from the second conserved V-encoded cysteine up to the conserved J-encoded phenylalanine. Sequences without an unambiguous match to a single V gene segment were excluded from the earlier analysis of about 640 of the donors. An earlier analysis of 587 of the donors classified V segments as functional when productive rearrangements were above 56.7% and as segregating when the standard deviation between donors was above 5%. A statistical classification framework was built for diagnosing cytomegalovirus status from the catalog of TCR beta chain sequences. A later analysis assigned V and J genes by comparing TCR nucleotide sequences with IMGT/GENE-DB human TR gene sequences. Using the TCRdist pipeline, a later analysis assigned CDR3 sequences along with most-parsimonious VDJ recombination scenarios. In a later analysis, every TCR beta chain was defined by the combination of its CDR3 amino acid sequence and its V-gene family, and reads without a unique V-gene family were dropped. To address suspected cross-contamination and a sequencing artifact, a later analysis removed some 620 highly shared, low-generation-probability nucleotide sequences. In a later analysis, a clonal expansion index for each public chain was calculated from normalized within-repertoire ranks of inferred template counts. In a later analysis, generation probabilities were computed using a VDJ recombination model fitted to out-of-frame rearrangements, and the results were checked against IGoR. In a later analysis, TCR-TCR, TCR-HLA and TCR-CMV co-occurrence was scored with hypergeometric tests, and a repertoire-size bias correction was applied to TCR pairs. In a later analysis, false discovery rates were estimated by permuting HLA or CMV assignments 20 times. In a later analysis, co-occurring TCRs were grouped using DBSCAN, with TCRdist sequence similarity added in when clustering inside HLA-allele-positive subsets. Repertoires with fewer than 30,000 or more than 120,000 public chains were left out of co-occurrence clustering, as were several repertoires with anomalous nucleotide sharing. In TCRdb, the immuneACCESS table is reduced to in-frame sequences with V and J assigned. These tables do not hold every clone; where another copy was compared, an unresolved V gene accounts for under half, and the others remain unexplained. That table is the source of V, J and clone size, and D and trimming were worked out from the DNA. Present in this sample are around 150,000 clones, more than 75% of which were seen just once. The ten biggest clones cover roughly 1.6% of the sample.

The data are from a study of cytomegalovirus exposure and HLA in healthy donors (dated by TCRdb to the late 2010s). Regarding the complete study: An earlier analysis of about 530 of the donors reported 276 Gb of sequence data and around 110 million unique TCR beta sequences obtained from about 170 million T cells. Roughly 310 gigabases of sequencing data and 78 million or so unique TCR sequences were included in an early release covering about 700 HLA-typed donors. Of the 398 genotyped donors, over 70% fell in the genetic ancestry cluster associated with self-reported Caucasian donors. The study was designed to test whether signatures of past pathogen exposure could be identified by cataloging public T cell receptors. The study profiled the T cell repertoires of fewer than 850 subjects by immunosequencing and related them to cytomegalovirus serostatus. A separate validation cohort of 100 to 150 different subjects was used in addition to the approximately 610-subject first cohort. To predict cytomegalovirus infection status, the study brought together high-throughput TCR immunosequencing, statistical association of individual TCRs with disease status, and machine learning. A later analysis re-examined previously published TCR beta repertoires from 610 or so donors and added high-resolution HLA genotyping to investigate patterns of TCR occurrence. Rather than drawing on any new phenotypic data, the later analysis identified candidate immune exposures from TCR beta sequences and the way those sequences occurred across donors. An earlier analysis of some 500 of the donors applied high-throughput TCR beta sequencing to assess whether each TCR beta V gene segment acted as functional or pseudogenic. Alongside the repertoire data, information on donor age, sex, ethnicity and CMV serostatus was compiled. Genome-wide SNP genotypes for about 65% of the roughly 700 donors were used in a later genetic analysis, which treated that subset as a discovery cohort. All discovery cohort repertoires had been generated using a single sequencing platform. HLA typing included class I and class II loci at four-digit resolution. The number of donors typed differed by locus, with 629-630 for A, B, C, DRB1 and DQB1, 522 for DQA1, under 610 for DPA1, and around 450 for DPB1. About five DR-DQ haplotypes were handled as single units for association and clustering, since linkage in the cohort was strong. Across about 370 genotyped donors of the cohort, an average of roughly 230,000 unique TCR beta nucleotide sequences per donor were sequenced, and 15% to 20% of those sequences were non-productive. What the research found in general, with its limitations: Assigning TCR associations to individual alleles was difficult when HLA alleles, especially DR and DQ, strongly co-occurred. According to a later genetic analysis, donors in an Asian-associated ancestry cluster had fewer N-insertions in productive TCRs than the approximately 700-donor mean. Some IMGT-functional V segments, including TRBV6-2 and TRBV6-3, could not be told apart with the 87-base-pair reads, so those segments were excluded. According to a later analysis, parvovirus B19, influenza, CMV and Epstein-Barr virus appeared linked to several top co-occurrence clusters. In a later analysis, the rate of TCR association differed among HLA loci, with DRB1 alleles having the most associated TCRs and HLA-C alleles having the fewest. The authors suggested that the approach could potentially be extended to other disease states and immunological phenotypes. The cohort was sequenced for TCR beta chains only, and without alpha or paired-chain data the features that could be detected were limited. According to a later analysis, most CMV-associated TCR beta chains appeared to be HLA-restricted, and the HLA associations seemed to be driven largely by CMV exposure. Broadly in line with IMGT annotations, most TCR beta V segments showed up in productive rearrangements about 87% or about 30% of the time in an earlier analysis of a few hundred of the donors. The presence/absence analyses assumed that sequencing depth was roughly uniform across donors, and that assumption may not be true. Linkage disequilibrium might explain the correlated functional status among segregating V segments, but an unknown experimental factor could not be ruled out. Cytomegalovirus status was reported to be diagnosed by the classifier with high specificity and sensitivity in both the original and validation cohorts. A later analysis found that HLA-associated TCR beta chains were more clonally expanded and had lower generation probabilities than equally common non-associated chains. An association between a missense DCLRE1C variant and V-gene and J-gene trimming of TCR beta chains was found in a later genetic analysis and replicated in an independent cohort. A cluster of highly shared sequence variants was judged likely to represent a technical artifact of the sequencing pipeline. Because HLA typing was missing for some donors at each locus, association tests included only the typed subset. A further reported finding was that TCR beta sequences accurately predicted the HLA-A and HLA-B alleles for most subjects in the first cohort. Most TCR sequences were observed very rarely across donors, whereas some public TCRs were present in many individuals. Because counts were too low, some 17 rarely observed V segments, including chromosome 9 orphons, were excluded from the earlier analysis of several hundred of the donors. In vitro tests confirmed that a few of the cytomegalovirus-associated TCR beta chains recognize cytomegalovirus antigens. In the study, about 150 TCR beta chains were listed as associated with cytomegalovirus. In a later analysis, over 15,000 TCR beta sequences were associated with specific HLA alleles at a false discovery rate of 0.05. For the cohort, immune exposure information was limited to CMV serostatus.

Sequencing was performed on PBMCs. The receptor chain draws on TRBV4-3 and TRBJ2-4; the D gene is perhaps TRBD1, from 6 matching bases. The receptor's source is a girl aged 10-17 years in good health and CMV-seropositive. The nucleotides are TGCGCCAGCAGCCCCGAACAGGGAAACATTCAGTACTTC. It specifies CASSPEQGNIQYF.